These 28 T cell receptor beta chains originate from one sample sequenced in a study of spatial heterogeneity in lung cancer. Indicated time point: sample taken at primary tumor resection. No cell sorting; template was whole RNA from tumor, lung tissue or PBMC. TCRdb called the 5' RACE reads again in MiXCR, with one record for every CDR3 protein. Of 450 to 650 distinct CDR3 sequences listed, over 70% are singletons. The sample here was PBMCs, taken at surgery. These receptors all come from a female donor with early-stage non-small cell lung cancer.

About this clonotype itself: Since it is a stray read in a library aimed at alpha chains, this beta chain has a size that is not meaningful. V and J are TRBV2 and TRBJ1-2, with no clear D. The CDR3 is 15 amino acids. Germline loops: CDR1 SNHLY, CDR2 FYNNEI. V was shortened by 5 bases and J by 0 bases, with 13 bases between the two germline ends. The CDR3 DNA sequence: TGTGCCAGCAGTAGATGGTCATCCTCTAACTATGGCTACACCTTC. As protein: CASSRWSSSNYGYTF.

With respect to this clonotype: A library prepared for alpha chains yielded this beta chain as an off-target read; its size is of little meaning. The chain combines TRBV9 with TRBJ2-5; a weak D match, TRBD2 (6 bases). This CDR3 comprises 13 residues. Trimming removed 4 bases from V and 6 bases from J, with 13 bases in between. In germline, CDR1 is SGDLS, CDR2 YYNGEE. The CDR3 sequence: CASSLTSSQTQYF. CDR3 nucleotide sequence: TGTGCCAGCAGCCTTACTAGCTCCCAGACCCAGTACTTC.

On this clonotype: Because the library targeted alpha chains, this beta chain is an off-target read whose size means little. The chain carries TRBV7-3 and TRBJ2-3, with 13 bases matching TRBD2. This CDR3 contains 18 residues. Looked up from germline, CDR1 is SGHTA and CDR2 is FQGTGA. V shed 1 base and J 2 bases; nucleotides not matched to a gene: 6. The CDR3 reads CASSLRRLAGGYTDTQYF. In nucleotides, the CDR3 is TGTGCCAGCAGCTTAAGGAGACTAGCGGGGGGCTACACAGATACGCAGTATTTT.

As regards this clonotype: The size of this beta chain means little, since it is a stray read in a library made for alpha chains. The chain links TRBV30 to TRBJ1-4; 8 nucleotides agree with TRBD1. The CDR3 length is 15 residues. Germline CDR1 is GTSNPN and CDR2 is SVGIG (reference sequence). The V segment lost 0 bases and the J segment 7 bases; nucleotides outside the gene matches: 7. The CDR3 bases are TGTGCCTGGAGTGTACGGGACAGGACCAGTGAAAAACTGTTTTTT. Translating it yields CAWSVRDRTSEKLFF.

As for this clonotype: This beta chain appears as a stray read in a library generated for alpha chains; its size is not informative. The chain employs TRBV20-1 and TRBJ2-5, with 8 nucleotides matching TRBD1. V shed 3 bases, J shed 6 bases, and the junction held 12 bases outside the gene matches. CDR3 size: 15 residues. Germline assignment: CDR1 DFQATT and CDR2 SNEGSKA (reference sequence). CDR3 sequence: CSARDLGQGAKTQYF. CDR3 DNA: TGCAGTGCTAGGGACCTCGGACAGGGAGCGAAGACCCAGTACTTC.

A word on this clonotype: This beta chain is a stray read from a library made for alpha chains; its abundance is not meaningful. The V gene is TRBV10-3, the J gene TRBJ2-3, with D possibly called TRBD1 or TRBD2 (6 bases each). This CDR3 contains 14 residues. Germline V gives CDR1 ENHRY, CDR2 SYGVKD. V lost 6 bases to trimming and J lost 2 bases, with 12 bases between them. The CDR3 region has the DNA TGTGCCATCAGAACAGGGAGGTCCACAGATACGCAGTATTTT. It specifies CAIRTGRSTDTQYF.

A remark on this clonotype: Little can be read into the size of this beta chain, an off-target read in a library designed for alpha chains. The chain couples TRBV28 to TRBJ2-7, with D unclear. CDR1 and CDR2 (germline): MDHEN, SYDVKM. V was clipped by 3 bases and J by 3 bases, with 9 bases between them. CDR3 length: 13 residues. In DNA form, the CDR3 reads TGTGCCAGCAGTTTTGACGCTGTCTACGAGCAGTACTTC. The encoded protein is CASSFDAVYEQYF. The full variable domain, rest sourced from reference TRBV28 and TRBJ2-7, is DVKVTQSSRYLVKRTGEKVFLECVQDMDHENMFWYRQDPGLGLRLIYFSYDVKMKEKGDIPEGYSVSREKKERFSLILESASTNQTSMYLCASSFDAVYEQYFGPGTRLTVT.

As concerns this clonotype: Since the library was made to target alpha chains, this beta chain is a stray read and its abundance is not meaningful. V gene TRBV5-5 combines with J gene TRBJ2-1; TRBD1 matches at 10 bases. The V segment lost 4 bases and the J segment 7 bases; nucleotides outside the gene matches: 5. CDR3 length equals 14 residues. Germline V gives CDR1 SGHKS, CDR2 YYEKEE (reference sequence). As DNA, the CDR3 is TGTGCCAGCAGCCGGACAGGGGGAAGGAATGAGCAGTTCTTC. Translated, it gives CASSRTGGRNEQFF.

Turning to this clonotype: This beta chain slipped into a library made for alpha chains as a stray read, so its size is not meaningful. CDR3 DNA: TGTGCCAGCAGCCCCTCCGCCATCTATGGCTACACCTTC. Its protein is CASSPSAIYGYTF. The chain is built from TRBV7-9 and TRBJ1-2; D is unresolved. The germline V and J ends were trimmed by 5 bases and 4 bases, with 11 bases remaining between them. Germline CDR1 and CDR2: SEHNR and FQNEAQ (reference sequence). The CDR3 has 13 residues. Supplemented by reference TRBV7-9 and TRBJ1-2, the full variable domain reads DTGVSQNPRHKITKRGQNVTFRCDPISEHNRLYWYRQTLGQGPEFLTYFQNEAQLEKSRLLSDRFSAERPKGSFSTLEIQRTEQGDSAMYLCASSPSAIYGYTFGSGTRLTVV.

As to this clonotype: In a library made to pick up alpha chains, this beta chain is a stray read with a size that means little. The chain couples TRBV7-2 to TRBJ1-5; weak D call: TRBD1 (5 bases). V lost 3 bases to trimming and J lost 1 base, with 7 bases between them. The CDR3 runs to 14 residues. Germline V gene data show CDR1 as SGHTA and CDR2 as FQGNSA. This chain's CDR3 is CASSFWDSNQPQHF. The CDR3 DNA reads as TGTGCCAGCAGCTTCTGGGACAGCAATCAGCCCCAGCATTTT.

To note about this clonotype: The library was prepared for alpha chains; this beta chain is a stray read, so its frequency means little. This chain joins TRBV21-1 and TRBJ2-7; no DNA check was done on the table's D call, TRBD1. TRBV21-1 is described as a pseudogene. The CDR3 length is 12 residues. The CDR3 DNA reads TGTGCCAGCAGCATAAAGGGGGACGAGCAGTACGTC. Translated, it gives CASSIKGDEQYV.

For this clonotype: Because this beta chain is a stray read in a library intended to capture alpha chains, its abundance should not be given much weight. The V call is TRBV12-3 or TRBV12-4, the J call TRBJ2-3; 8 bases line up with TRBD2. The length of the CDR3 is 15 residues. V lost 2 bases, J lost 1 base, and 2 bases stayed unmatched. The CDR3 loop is CASSLPGGGTDTQYF. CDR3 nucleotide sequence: TGTGCCAGCAGTTTACCGGGGGGGGGCACAGATACGCAGTATTTT.

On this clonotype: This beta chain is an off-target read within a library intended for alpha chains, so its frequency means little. In DNA form, the CDR3 reads TGTGCCAGCAGTTTGGGAAGGGACGGTCAGCCCCAGCATTTT. Translated, it gives CASSLGRDGQPQHF. The rearrangement links TRBV12-3 or TRBV12-4 to TRBJ1-5; D possibly corresponds to TRBD1 (5 bases). V lost 3 bases, J lost 6 bases, and 12 bases lay in between. The CDR3 is made up of 14 amino acids.

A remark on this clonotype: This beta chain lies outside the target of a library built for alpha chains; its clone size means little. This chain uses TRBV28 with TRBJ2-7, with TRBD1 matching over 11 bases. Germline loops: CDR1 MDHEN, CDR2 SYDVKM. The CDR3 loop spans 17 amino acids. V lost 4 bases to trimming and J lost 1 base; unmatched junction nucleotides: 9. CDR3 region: CASSSSLDRGQSYEQYF. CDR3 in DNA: TGTGCCAGCAGTTCCTCCCTGGACAGGGGGCAATCCTACGAGCAGTACTTC.

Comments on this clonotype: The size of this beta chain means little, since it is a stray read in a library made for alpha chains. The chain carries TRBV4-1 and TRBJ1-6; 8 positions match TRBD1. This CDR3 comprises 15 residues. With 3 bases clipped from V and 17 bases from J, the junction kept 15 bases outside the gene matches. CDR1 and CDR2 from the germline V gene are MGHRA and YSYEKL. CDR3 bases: TGCGCCAGCAGCCAGGAGGACAGGGCGTTGGGGACGGTCCACTTT. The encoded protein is CASSQEDRALGTVHF.

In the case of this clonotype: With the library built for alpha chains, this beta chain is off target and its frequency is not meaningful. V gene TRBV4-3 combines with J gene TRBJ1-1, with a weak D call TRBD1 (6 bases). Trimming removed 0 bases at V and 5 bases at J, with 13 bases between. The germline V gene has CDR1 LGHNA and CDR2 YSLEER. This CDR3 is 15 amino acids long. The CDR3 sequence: CASSQDWGGWTEAFF. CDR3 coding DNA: TGCGCCAGCAGCCAAGATTGGGGGGGCTGGACTGAAGCTTTCTTT.

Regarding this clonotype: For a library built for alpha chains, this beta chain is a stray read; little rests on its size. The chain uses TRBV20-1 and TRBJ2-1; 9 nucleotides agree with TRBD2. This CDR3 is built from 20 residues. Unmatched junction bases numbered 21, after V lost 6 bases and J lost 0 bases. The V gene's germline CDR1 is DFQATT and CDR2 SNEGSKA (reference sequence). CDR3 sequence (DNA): TGCAGTGCCCAGCAAGATCTGGGCGGGAGGGTCCTTAGCTCCTACAATGAGCAGTTCTTC. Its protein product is CSAQQDLGGRVLSSYNEQFF.

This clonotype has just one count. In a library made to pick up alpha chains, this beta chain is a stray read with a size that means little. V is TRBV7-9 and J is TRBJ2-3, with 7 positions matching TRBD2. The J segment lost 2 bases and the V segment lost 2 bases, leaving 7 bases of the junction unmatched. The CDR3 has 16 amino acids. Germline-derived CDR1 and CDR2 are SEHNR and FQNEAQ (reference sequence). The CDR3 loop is CASSLRGGDNTDTQYF. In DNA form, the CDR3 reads TGTGCCAGCAGCTTACGGGGAGGGGATAACACAGATACGCAGTATTTT.

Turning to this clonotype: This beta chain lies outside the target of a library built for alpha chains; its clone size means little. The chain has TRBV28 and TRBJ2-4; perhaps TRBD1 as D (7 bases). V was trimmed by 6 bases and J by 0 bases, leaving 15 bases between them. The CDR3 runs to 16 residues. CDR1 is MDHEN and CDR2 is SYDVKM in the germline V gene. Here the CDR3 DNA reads TGTGCCAGCAGCCCAGGGGGAGGCTTAGCCAAAAACATTCAGTACTTC. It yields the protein CASSPGGGLAKNIQYF.

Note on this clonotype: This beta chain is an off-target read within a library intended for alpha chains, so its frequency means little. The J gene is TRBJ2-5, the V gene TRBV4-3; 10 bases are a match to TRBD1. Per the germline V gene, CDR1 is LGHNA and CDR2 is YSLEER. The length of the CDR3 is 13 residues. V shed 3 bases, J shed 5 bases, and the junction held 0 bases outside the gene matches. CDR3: CASSQDRGETQYF. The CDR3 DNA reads TGCGCCAGCAGCCAGGACAGGGGGGAGACCCAGTACTTC.

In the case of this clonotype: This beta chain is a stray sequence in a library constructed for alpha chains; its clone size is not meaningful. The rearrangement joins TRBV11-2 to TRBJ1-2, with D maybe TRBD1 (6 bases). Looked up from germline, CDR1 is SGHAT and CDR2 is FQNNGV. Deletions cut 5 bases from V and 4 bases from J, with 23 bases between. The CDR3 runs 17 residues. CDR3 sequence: CASSHIPGTGAIYGYTF. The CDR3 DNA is TGTGCCAGCAGCCATATCCCAGGGACGGGGGCTATCTATGGCTACACCTTC.

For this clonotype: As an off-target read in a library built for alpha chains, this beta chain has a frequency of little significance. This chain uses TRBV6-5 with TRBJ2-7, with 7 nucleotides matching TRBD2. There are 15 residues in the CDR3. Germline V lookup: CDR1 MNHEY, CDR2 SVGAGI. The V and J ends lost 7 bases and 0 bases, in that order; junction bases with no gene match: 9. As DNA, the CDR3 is TGTGCCAGCACCCCGGCCGGGGGGTTCTCCTACGAGCAGTACTTC. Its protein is CASTPAGGFSYEQYF.

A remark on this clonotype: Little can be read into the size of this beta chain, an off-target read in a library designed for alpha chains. The CDR3 sequence: CATRRQDPCVRYEQYF. The CDR3 nucleotides are TGTGCCACCAGAAGACAGGACCCTTGTGTGAGGTACGAGCAGTACTTC. This chain connects TRBV24-1 to TRBJ2-7, with D perhaps matching TRBD1 (6 bases). The CDR3 loop spans 16 amino acids. The V gene lost 7 bases and the J gene lost 4 bases, with 22 bases spanning the gap. Germline values: CDR1 KGHDR, CDR2 SFDVKD.

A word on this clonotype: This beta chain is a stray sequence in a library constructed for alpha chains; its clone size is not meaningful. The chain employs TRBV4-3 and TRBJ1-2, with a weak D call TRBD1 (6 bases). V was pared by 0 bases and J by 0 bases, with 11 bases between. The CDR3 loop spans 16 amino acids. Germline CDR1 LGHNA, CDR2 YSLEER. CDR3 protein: CASSQDVRGANYGYTF. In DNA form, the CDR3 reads TGCGCCAGCAGCCAAGATGTCAGGGGAGCTAACTATGGCTACACCTTC.

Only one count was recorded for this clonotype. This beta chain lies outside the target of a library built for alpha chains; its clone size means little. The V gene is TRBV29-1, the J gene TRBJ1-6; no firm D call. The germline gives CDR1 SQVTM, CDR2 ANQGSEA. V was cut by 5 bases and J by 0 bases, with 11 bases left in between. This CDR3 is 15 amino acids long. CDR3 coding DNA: TGCAGCGTTAGGACGGGAGACTCCTATAATTCACCCCTCCACTTT. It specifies CSVRTGDSYNSPLHF.

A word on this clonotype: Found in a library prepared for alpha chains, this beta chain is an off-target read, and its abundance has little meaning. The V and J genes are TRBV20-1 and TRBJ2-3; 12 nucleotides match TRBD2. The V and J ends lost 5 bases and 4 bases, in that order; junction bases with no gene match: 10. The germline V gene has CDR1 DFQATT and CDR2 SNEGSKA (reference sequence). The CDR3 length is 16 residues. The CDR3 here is CSAERTLAGGADTQYF. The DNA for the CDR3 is TGCAGTGCTGAGAGGACTCTAGCGGGGGGGGCAGATACGCAGTATTTT.

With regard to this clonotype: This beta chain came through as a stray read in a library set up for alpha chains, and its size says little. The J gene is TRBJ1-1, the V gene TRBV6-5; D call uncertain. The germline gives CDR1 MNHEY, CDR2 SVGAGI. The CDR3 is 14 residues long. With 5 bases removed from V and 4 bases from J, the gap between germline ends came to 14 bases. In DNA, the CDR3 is TGTGCCAGCAGTCCGCTAGGGTTCAGCACTGAAGCTTTCTTT. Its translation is CASSPLGFSTEAFF.

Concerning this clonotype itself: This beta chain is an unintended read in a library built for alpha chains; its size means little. CDR3 DNA: TGCAGTGCTTCGGGACAGGGGGATTATCGCGCCGGTGAAGCTTTCTTT. As protein: CSASGQGDYRAGEAFF. V is TRBV20-1 and J is TRBJ1-1, with TRBD1 identical over 11 bases. The J segment lost 7 bases and the V segment lost 5 bases, leaving 15 bases of the junction unmatched. The CDR3 extends over 16 amino acids. Germline lookup yields CDR1 DFQATT and CDR2 SNEGSKA (reference sequence).